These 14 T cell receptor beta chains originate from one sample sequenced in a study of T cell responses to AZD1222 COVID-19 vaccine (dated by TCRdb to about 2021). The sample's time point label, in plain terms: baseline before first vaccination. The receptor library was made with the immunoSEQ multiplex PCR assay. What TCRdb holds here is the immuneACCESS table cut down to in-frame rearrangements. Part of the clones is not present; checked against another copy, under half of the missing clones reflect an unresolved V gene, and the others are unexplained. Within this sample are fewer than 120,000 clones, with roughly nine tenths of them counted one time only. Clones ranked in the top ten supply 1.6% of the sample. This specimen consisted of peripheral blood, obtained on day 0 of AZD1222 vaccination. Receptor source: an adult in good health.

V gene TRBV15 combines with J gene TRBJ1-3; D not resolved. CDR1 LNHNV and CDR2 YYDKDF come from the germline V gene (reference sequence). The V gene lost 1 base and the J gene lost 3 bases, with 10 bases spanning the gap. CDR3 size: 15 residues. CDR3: CATSRGSGYGNTIYF. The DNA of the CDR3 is TGTGCCACCAGCAGAGGATCGGGGTATGGAAACACCATATATTTT.

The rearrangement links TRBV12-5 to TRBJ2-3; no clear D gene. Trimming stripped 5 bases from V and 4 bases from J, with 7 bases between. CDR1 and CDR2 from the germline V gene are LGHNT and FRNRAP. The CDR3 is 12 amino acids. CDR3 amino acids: CASGPSPDTQYF. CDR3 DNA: TGTGCTAGTGGTCCCAGCCCAGATACGCAGTATTTT. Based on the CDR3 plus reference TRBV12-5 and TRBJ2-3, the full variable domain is DARVTQTPRHKVTEMGQEVTMRCQPILGHNTVFWYRQTMMQGLELLAYFRNRAPLDDSGMPKDRFSAEMPDATLATLKIQPSEPRDSAVYFCASGPSPDTQYFGPGTRLTVL.

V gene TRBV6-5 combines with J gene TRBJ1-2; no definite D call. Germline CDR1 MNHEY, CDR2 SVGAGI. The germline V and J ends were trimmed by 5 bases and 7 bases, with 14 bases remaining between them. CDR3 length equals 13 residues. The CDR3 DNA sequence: TGTGCCAGCAGTCCCGAGAAGGACCGTGGCTACACCTTC. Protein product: CASSPEKDRGYTF.

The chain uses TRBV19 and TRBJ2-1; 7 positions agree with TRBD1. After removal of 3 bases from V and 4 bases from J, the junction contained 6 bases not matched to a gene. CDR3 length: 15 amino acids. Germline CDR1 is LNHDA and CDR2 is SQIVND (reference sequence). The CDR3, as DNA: TGTGCCAGTAGTATGGCCGGGACAGTATACAATGAGCAGTTCTTC. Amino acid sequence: CASSMAGTVYNEQFF.

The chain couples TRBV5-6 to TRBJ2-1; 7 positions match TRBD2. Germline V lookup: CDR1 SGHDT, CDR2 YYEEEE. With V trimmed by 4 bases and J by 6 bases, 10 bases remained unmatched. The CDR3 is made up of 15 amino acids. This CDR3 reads CASSPGGGLLNEQFF. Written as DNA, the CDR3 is TGTGCCAGCAGCCCGGGGGGTGGACTACTCAATGAGCAGTTCTTC. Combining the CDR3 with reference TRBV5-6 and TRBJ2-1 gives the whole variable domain DAGVTQSPTHLIKTRGQQVTLRCSPKSGHDTVSWYQQALGQGPQFIFQYYEEEERQRGNFPDRFSGHQFPNYSSELNVNALLLGDSALYLCASSPGGGLLNEQFFGPGTRLTVL.

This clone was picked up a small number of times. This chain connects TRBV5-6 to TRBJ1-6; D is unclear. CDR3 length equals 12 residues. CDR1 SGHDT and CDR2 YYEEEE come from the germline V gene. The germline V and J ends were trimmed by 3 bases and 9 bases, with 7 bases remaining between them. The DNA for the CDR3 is TGTGCCAGCAGCTCGAATCGTTCACCCCTCCACTTT. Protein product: CASSSNRSPLHF.

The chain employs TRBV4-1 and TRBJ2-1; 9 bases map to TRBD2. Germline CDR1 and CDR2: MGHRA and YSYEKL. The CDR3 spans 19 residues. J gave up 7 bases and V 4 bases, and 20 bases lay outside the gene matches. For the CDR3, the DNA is TGCGCCAGCAGCCTCCCGCCGCCCCCCTGGCGGGAGGGCAGGAATGAGCAGTTCTTC. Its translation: CASSLPPPPWREGRNEQFF.

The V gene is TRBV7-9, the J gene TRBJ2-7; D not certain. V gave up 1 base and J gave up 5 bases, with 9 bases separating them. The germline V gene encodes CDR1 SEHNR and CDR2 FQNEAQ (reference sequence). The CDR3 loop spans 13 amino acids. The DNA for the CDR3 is TGTGCCAGCAGCTTAGTATCCGCGAACGAGCAGTACTTC. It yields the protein CASSLVSANEQYF.

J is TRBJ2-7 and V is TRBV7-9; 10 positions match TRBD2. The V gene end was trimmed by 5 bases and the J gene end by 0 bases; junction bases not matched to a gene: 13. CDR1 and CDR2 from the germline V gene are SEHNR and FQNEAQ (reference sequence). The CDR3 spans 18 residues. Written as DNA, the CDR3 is TGTGCCAGCAGCCTAACTTACGGACTAGCGGATAGCTCCTACGAGCAGTACTTC. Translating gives CASSLTYGLADSSYEQYF.

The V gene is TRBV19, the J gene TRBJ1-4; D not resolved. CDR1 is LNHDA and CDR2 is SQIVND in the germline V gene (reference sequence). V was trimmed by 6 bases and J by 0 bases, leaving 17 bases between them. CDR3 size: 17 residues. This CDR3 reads CASSDSPSYATNEKLFF. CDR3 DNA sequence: TGTGCCAGTAGCGACTCCCCCAGTTATGCAACTAATGAAAAACTGTTTTTT.

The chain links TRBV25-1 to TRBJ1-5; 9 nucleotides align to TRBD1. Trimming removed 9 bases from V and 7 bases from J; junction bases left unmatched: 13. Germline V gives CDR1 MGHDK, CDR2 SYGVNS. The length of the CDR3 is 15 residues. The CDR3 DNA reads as TGTGCCAGGTCCTCGTGGGACAGGGAAAGGCAGCCCCAGCATTTT. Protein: CARSSWDRERQPQHF.

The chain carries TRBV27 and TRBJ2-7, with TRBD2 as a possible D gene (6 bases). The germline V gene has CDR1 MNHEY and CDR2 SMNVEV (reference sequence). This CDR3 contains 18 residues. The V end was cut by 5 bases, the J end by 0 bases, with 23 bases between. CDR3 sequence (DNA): TGTGCCAGCAGTCCAGGACGGGGACTCGGCCTTTCCTCCTACGAGCAGTACTTC. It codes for CASSPGRGLGLSSYEQYF.

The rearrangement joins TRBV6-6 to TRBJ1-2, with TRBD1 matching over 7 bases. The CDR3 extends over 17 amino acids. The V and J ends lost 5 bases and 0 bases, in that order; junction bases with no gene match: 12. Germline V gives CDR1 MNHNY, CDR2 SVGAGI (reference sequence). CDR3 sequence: CASSQNRDSIPNYGYTF. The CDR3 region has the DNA TGTGCCAGCAGTCAAAACCGGGACAGCATCCCTAACTATGGCTACACCTTC.

The CDR3 sequence is CASSYVGVSGEKLFF. The CDR3 nucleotides read TGTGCCAGCAGTTACGTGGGGGTCTCGGGTGAAAAACTGTTTTTT. The V call is TRBV6-2 or TRBV6-3, the J call TRBJ1-4; TRBD1 might be the D (5 bases). The V end was cut by 2 bases, the J end by 7 bases, with 14 bases between. CDR3 size: 15 residues. Germline-derived CDR1 and CDR2 are MNHEY and SVGEGT.